This is a list of T cell receptor beta chains from one sample in a study of siplizumab effects on memory and regulatory T cells. Sequencing was performed with immunoSEQ multiplex PCR; in TCRdb, only in-frame clones are kept and a portion is missing. The repertoire has around 95,000 clones, more than 85% of them found once; the top ten carry 0.13% to 0.15%. Sequenced: CD4+ T cells sorted from blood. These receptors all come from a human donor in good health. CDR3s include the opening cysteine and the closing phenylalanine or tryptophan. The order of the fields is V gene, D gene, CDR3 protein. D genes are given only for firm matches.

V gene: TRBV7-3
D gene: -
CDR3 protein: CASSFRPRDTQYF

V gene: TRBV11-2
D gene: TRBD1
CDR3 protein: CASSPNGQATYEQYF

V gene: TRBV13
D gene: -
CDR3 protein: CASSLGGYGNQPQHF

V gene: TRBV12-5
D gene: TRBD1
CDR3 protein: CASGNGQGIQETQYF

V gene: TRBV30
D gene: -
CDR3 protein: CAWRGVGGYTF

V gene: TRBV30
D gene: TRBD2
CDR3 protein: CAWSSDSGETTDTQYF

V gene: TRBV7-9
D gene: -
CDR3 protein: CASIPFNGRPIYF

V gene: TRBV5-4
D gene: -
CDR3 protein: CASSRQNEKLFF

V gene: TRBV21-1
D gene: -
CDR3 protein: CASSKSLETPVMGTSSYNSPLHF

V gene: TRBV20-1
D gene: -
CDR3 protein: CSATPGETQYF

V gene: TRBV5-5
D gene: -
CDR3 protein: CASSLGGPSSGNTIYF

V gene: TRBV11-2
D gene: -
CDR3 protein: CASSPQSGLSPYEQYF

V gene: TRBV7-7
D gene: TRBD2
CDR3 protein: CASSLSGGTTGELFF

V gene: TRBV5-6
D gene: -
CDR3 protein: CASSLQGATNEKLFF

V gene: TRBV11-2
D gene: -
CDR3 protein: CASSWGPGPGGEQYF

V gene: TRBV27
D gene: TRBD2
CDR3 protein: CASRWTSGGAYTQYF

V gene: TRBV19
D gene: -
CDR3 protein: CATGGRGATGANVLTF

V gene: TRBV10-2
D gene: TRBD2
CDR3 protein: CASSIRLAGLDEQFF

V gene: TRBV29-1
D gene: -
CDR3 protein: CSVSWGSSYEQYF

V gene: TRBV9
D gene: -
CDR3 protein: CASSLLPTEYNSPLHF

V gene: TRBV5-1
D gene: -
CDR3 protein: CTSSLEGYGYTF

V gene: TRBV7-2
D gene: -
CDR3 protein: CASSFGLRSPSYEQYF

V gene: TRBV27
D gene: TRBD1
CDR3 protein: CASSLGTGIGYTF

V gene: TRBV5-5
D gene: TRBD1
CDR3 protein: CASSLTPGGAEKLFF

V gene: TRBV12-5
D gene: -
CDR3 protein: CASGSMRTSNQPQHF

V gene: TRBV7-2
D gene: -
CDR3 protein: CASSLWWTIYF

V gene: TRBV5-4
D gene: TRBD2
CDR3 protein: CASSLGAGWTYNEQFF

V gene: TRBV6-5
D gene: -
CDR3 protein: CASSASGARNTEAFF